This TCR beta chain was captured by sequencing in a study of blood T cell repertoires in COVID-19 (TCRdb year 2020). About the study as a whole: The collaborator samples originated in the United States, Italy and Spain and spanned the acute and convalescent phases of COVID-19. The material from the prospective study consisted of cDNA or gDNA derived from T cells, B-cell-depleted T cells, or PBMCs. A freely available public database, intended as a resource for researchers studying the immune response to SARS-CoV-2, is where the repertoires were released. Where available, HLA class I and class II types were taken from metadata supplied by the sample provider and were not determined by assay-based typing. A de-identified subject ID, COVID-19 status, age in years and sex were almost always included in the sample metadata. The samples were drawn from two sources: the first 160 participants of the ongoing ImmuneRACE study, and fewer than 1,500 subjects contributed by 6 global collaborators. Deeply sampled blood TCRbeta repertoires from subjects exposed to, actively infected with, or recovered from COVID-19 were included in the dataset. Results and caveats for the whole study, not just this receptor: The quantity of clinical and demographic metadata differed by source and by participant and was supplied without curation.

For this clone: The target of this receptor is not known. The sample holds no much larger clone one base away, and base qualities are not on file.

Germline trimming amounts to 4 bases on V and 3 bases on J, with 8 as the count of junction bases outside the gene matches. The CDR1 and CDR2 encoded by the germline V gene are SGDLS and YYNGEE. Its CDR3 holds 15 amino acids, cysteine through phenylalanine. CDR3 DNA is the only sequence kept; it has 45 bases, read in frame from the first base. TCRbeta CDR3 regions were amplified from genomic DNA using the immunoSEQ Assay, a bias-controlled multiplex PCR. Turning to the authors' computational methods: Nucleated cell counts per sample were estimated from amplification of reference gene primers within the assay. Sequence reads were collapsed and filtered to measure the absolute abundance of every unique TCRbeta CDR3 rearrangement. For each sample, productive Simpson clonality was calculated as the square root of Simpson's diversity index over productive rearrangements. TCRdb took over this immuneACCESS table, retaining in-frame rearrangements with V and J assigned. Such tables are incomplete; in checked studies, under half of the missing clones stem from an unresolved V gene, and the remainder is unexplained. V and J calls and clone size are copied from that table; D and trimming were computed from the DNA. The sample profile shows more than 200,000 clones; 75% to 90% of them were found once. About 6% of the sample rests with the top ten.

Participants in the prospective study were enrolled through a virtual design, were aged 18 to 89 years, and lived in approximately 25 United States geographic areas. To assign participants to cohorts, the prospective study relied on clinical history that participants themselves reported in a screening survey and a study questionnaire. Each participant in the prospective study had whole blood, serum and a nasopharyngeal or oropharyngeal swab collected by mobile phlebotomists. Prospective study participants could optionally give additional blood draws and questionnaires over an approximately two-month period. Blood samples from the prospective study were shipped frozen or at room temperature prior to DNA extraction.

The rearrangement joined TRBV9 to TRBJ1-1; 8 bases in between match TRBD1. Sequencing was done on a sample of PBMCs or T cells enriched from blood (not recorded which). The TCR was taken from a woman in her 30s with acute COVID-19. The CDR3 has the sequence CASSLGQGKDTEAFF. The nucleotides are TGTGCCAGCAGCCTAGGACAGGGAAAGGACACTGAAGCTTTCTTT.